Following are 8 T cell receptor beta chains from one sample sequenced in a study of shared clonotypes between healthy human individuals. Clones were sequenced by immunoSEQ multiplex PCR, and TCRdb holds only the in-frame ones, with some missing. This table has over 2 million clones, about 95% appearing once. Naive CD8 cells comprised CD45RO-negative, CCR7-positively selected cells, excluding terminally differentiated effector memory CD45RA+ cells. Input material: naive CD8+ T cells sorted from blood. Source of these receptors: a man aged 18 to 29 in good health.

The V gene is TRBV5-4, the J gene TRBJ1-3; weak D call: TRBD1 (5 bases). Trimming shortened V by 4 bases and J by 0 bases, and 8 bases separated the two germline ends. The CDR3 is 14 residues long. Germline-derived CDR1 and CDR2 are SGHNT and YYREEE (reference sequence). The CDR3 DNA reads as TGTGCCAGCAGCCCCGACAGCTCTGGAAACACCATATATTTT. This codes for CASSPDSSGNTIYF.

With respect to this clone: The sample carries other DNA sequences with the same CDR3. The chain uses TRBV9 and TRBJ2-3, with 7 bases matching TRBD2. J gave up 0 bases and V 0 bases, and 1 base lay outside the gene matches. There are 15 residues in the CDR3. Germline V gene lookup returns CDR1 SGDLS and CDR2 YYNGEE. The CDR3 loop is CASSVAGGSTDTQYF. The CDR3 DNA follows: TGTGCCAGCAGCGTAGCCGGGGGGAGCACAGATACGCAGTATTTT.

This clone was detected only a few times. The chain links TRBV11-2 to TRBJ2-1, with 7 positions matching TRBD2. Germline V gives CDR1 SGHAT, CDR2 FQNNGV. J was trimmed by 6 bases and V by 3 bases; bases with no gene match: 2. The CDR3 runs 13 residues. The DNA of the CDR3 is TGTGCCAGCAGCTTCGGACTAGTCAATGAGCAGTTCTTC. It yields the protein CASSFGLVNEQFF.

Points on this clone: Other DNA sequences in the same sample also yield this CDR3. As DNA, the CDR3 is TGTGCCAGCACGCCGACAGGGGGGAATTCACCCCTCCACTTT. Its protein is CASTPTGGNSPLHF. The rearrangement links TRBV27 to TRBJ1-6, with 9 bases matching TRBD1. V lost 7 bases and J lost 7; bases outside the gene matches: 5. Germline-derived CDR1 and CDR2 are MNHEY and SMNVEV (reference sequence). The CDR3 covers 14 residues.

A note on this clone: Other DNA sequences in the same sample also yield this CDR3. V is TRBV27 and J is TRBJ1-2, with D unclear. Germline V gives CDR1 MNHEY, CDR2 SMNVEV (reference sequence). The CDR3 loop spans 13 amino acids. Trimming took off 4 bases at V and 2 bases at J, with 8 bases between the two ends. CDR3 amino acids: CASSSGRNYGYTF. The CDR3 DNA follows: TGTGCCAGCAGTTCGGGGAGGAACTATGGCTACACCTTC.

The J gene is TRBJ2-7, the V gene TRBV29-1; possibly TRBD1 for D (6 bases). V lost 7 bases to trimming and J lost 5 bases, with 18 bases between them. CDR1 and CDR2 from the germline V gene are SQVTM and ANQGSEA. CDR3 length equals 13 residues. The CDR3 reads CSASLQGNNEQYF. The CDR3 nucleotides are TGCAGCGCCTCCCTGCAGGGGAACAACGAGCAGTACTTC.

As concerns this clone: In the same sample, other DNA sequences code for this CDR3. J is TRBJ2-7 and V is TRBV6-1; 7 bases match TRBD1. CDR1 and CDR2 from the germline V gene are MNHNS and SASEGT. The CDR3 has 14 amino acids. J lost 1 base, V lost 3 bases, and 3 bases had no gene match. CDR3 in DNA: TGTGCCAGCAGTGAGGTACAGGGGTCCTACGAGCAGTACTTC. It encodes CASSEVQGSYEQYF.

The rearrangement uses TRBV7-9 and TRBJ2-3; D gene ambiguous. V lost 5 bases, J lost 2 bases, and 17 bases lay in between. The CDR3 length is 16 residues. In germline, CDR1 is SEHNR, CDR2 FQNEAQ (reference sequence). CDR3 amino acids: CASSGFIQSHTDTQYF. CDR3 DNA: TGTGCCAGCAGCGGCTTCATACAATCGCACACAGATACGCAGTATTTT. The full variable domain, completed using reference TRBV7-9 and TRBJ2-3, is DTGVSQNPRHKITKRGQNVTFRCDPISEHNRLYWYRQTLGQGPEFLTYFQNEAQLEKSRLLSDRFSAERPKGSFSTLEIQRTEQGDSAMYLCASSGFIQSHTDTQYFGPGTRLTVL.